This is a list of T cell receptor beta chains from one sample in a study of T cells in Graves' hyperthyroidism and ophthalmopathy. MiXCR, run by TCRdb on the multiplex PCR reads, gives a single entry per CDR3 protein. The data show under 400,000 distinct CDR3 sequences, over 11% seen once. Sequencing was performed on blood. These receptors originate from a woman aged 60-70 years with Graves' hyperthyroidism. Each CDR3 is given with its conserved first and last residue. D genes are given only for firm matches. Some rows have no size entry. The others give once, few or many, or a class for an expanded clone.

J | size | D | V | DNA | CDR3
TRBJ2-5 | many | NA | TRBV12-3/TRBV12-4 | TGTGCCAGCAGATCCGGGGGAGGTGGCGAGACCCAGTACTTC | CASRSGGGGETQYF
TRBJ2-7 | NA | NA | TRBV19 | TGTGCCAGTAGTGCCTCTACAAAGGGGGGGTACGAGCAGTACTTC | CASSASTKGGYEQYF
TRBJ2-3 | few | TRBD2 | TRBV7-6 | TGTGCCTCCCTAGCGGGACACACAGATACGCAGTATTTT | CASLAGHTDTQYF
TRBJ1-1 | few | NA | TRBV19 | TGTGCCAGTACCCCCGTCGCGGGGGGCATCACTGAAGCTTTCTTT | CASTPVAGGITEAFF
TRBJ1-2 | many | NA | TRBV18 | TGTGCCAGCTCACCAATGGCAGCCGTCTATGGCTACACCTTC | CASSPMAAVYGYTF
TRBJ1-1 | NA | NA | TRBV29-1 | TGCAGCGTTGTAACTTGGCAAAGCACTGAAGCTTTCTTT | CSVVTWQSTEAFF
TRBJ1-4 | many | NA | TRBV3-1 | TGTGCCAGCAGCCAAGGGGTCGAGGATTTTAATGAAAAACTGTTTTTT | CASSQGVEDFNEKLFF
TRBJ2-5 | many | NA | TRBV5-1 | TGCGCCAGCAGCTTGATCTCGTCAGAGACCCAGTACTTC | CASSLISSETQYF
TRBJ2-1 | many | TRBD2 | TRBV7-8 | TGTGCCAGCAGCTTAACCACCCGGACTAGCGGGAGGAATGAGCAGTTCTTC | CASSLTTRTSGRNEQFF
TRBJ1-5 | many | TRBD1 | TRBV20-1 | TGCAGTGCTAGAGATCAGGGGGATCAGCCCCAGCATTTT | CSARDQGDQPQHF
TRBJ2-2 | many | TRBD2 | TRBV9 | TGTGCCAGCAGCGTAGGTAGCGGGAGCCCCGTCACCGGGGAGCTGTTTTTT | CASSVGSGSPVTGELFF
TRBJ2-7 | few | TRBD1 | TRBV18 | TGTGCCAGCTCCCCCGGGACAGATCGGAACGAGCAGTACTTC | CASSPGTDRNEQYF
TRBJ2-7 | many | TRBD1 | TRBV20-1 | TGCAGTGCTAGGACAGGGCTATCGGGCGAGCAGTACTTC | CSARTGLSGEQYF
TRBJ2-5 | NA | NA | TRBV12-3/TRBV12-4 | TGTGCCAACAGTCTACAGGAGACCCAGTACTTC | CANSLQETQYF
TRBJ1-4 | few | TRBD1 | TRBV10-2 | TGCGCCAGCAGTGCGGGACAGGGGGCAACTAATGAAAAACTGTTTTTT | CASSAGQGATNEKLFF
TRBJ2-5 | few | TRBD1 | TRBV29-1 | TGCAGCTTCCTCCTAGGGACAGTCCAAGAGACCCAGTACTTC | CSFLLGTVQETQYF
TRBJ1-2 | many | NA | TRBV20-1 | TGCAGTGCTAGAGCAGCTTACTTTTACCAGAACTATGGCTACACCTTC | CSARAAYFYQNYGYTF
TRBJ2-1 | many | NA | TRBV5-6 | TGTGCCAGCAGTCCTCCCGACGGGGTGTGGTTCCATGAGCAGTTCTTC | CASSPPDGVWFHEQFF
TRBJ2-5 | NA | TRBD2 | TRBV6-2/TRBV6-3 | TGTGCCAGCAGTCCAACTAGCGGGAGGCCATTATACTTC | CASSPTSGRPLYF
TRBJ2-7 | few | TRBD2 | TRBV9 | TGTGCCAGCAGCGTAGCTAGCGGGAGAGGGTACGAGCAGTACTTC | CASSVASGRGYEQYF
TRBJ1-4 | NA | NA | TRBV4-1 | TGCGCCAGCAGCCAAGATCGCGGCAGGGAGGATGAAAAACTGTTTTTT | CASSQDRGREDEKLFF
TRBJ2-7 | NA | NA | TRBV29-1 | TGCAGCGATGGGTCCGGGGCTTCCTACGAGCAGTACTTC | CSDGSGASYEQYF
TRBJ1-1 | many | NA | TRBV7-3 | TGTGCCAGCAGCCAGAGCGGGGGCGGGAACGCTGAAGCTTTCTTT | CASSQSGGGNAEAFF
TRBJ1-2 | many | NA | TRBV11-1 | TGTGCCAGCGGCCCCGAGGCGCAGGGCTACACCTTC | CASGPEAQGYTF
TRBJ2-5 | many | NA | TRBV27 | TGTGCCAGCAGTTTATGGGGACGGGAACAAGAGACCCAGTACTTC | CASSLWGREQETQYF
TRBJ2-1 | many | TRBD2 | TRBV11-1 | TGTGCCAGCAGCTTTAGGACTAGCTACTACAATGAGCAGTTCTTC | CASSFRTSYYNEQFF
TRBJ2-1 | many | TRBD1 | TRBV12-3/TRBV12-4 | TGTGCCAGCAGCGGGACAGGGGGGTATGAGCAGTTCTTC | CASSGTGGYEQFF
TRBJ2-3 | many | TRBD2 | TRBV28 | TGTGCCAGCATTTCTAGCGGGAGGGAGGATACGCAGTATTTT | CASISSGREDTQYF
TRBJ2-7 | NA | TRBD2 | TRBV12-3/TRBV12-4 | TGTGCCAGCAGTCCGGGCGGGAGGGCCGGTTACGAGCAGTACTTC | CASSPGGRAGYEQYF
TRBJ2-2 | NA | TRBD2 | TRBV2 | TGTGCCAGCAGTGGACGGGGGGCGAACACCGGGGAGCTGTTTTTT | CASSGRGANTGELFF
TRBJ2-3 | NA | TRBD2 | TRBV19 | TGTTCCAGTAGTATCCTAGCGGGAGGAGATACGCAGTATTTT | CSSSILAGGDTQYF
TRBJ2-5 | NA | TRBD2 | TRBV11-2 | TGTGCCAGCAGCTTAGAGGGCGGGAGTGAGACCCAGTACTTC | CASSLEGGSETQYF
TRBJ2-1 | few | TRBD2 | TRBV6-2/TRBV6-3 | TGTGCCAGCAGGGGGCTAAACGGGGGGGAACGCCGAAATGAGCAGTTCTTC | CASRGLNGGERRNEQFF
TRBJ2-5 | many | TRBD2 | TRBV3-1 | TGTGCCAGCAGCCAAGATCTTTCTCTAGCGGAAGAGACCCAGTACTTC | CASSQDLSLAEETQYF
TRBJ2-7 | NA | TRBD1 | TRBV12-3/TRBV12-4 | TGTGCCAGCAGTTTCCCCGGGACAGGGTACCACGAGCAGTACTTC | CASSFPGTGYHEQYF
TRBJ2-3 | many | TRBD2 | TRBV5-8 | TGTGCCAGCAGCTTTGGCCGGGGGGATGTCACAGATACGCAGTATTTT | CASSFGRGDVTDTQYF
TRBJ1-2 | many | NA | TRBV12-3/TRBV12-4 | TGTGCCAGCAGTTTCGGGTTTGGCTACACCTTC | CASSFGFGYTF
TRBJ1-5 | NA | NA | TRBV20-1 | TGCAGTGCTAGGAGACCGGGACACCTCAATCAGCCCCAGCATTTT | CSARRPGHLNQPQHF
TRBJ2-7 | many | TRBD1 | TRBV27 | TGTGCCAGCAGTGCGGACAGGGGCGGCGAGCAGTACTTC | CASSADRGGEQYF
TRBJ2-2 | NA | NA | TRBV7-6 | TGTGCCAGCAGCTTCCTCCTAACCGGGGAGCTGTTTTTT | CASSFLLTGELFF
TRBJ2-6 | many | NA | TRBV6-2/TRBV6-3 | TGTGCCAGCAGTAGTCGACCTGGGGCCAACGTCCTGACTTTC | CASSSRPGANVLTF
TRBJ2-7 | many | TRBD1 | TRBV30 | TGTGCCTGGAACAGGGACAGGGATTACGACGAGCAGTACTTC | CAWNRDRDYDEQYF
TRBJ2-1 | many | NA | TRBV14 | TGTGCCAGCAGCCAGAATACCGGGACTTCATACAATGAGCAGTTCTTC | CASSQNTGTSYNEQFF
TRBJ2-3 | many | NA | TRBV15 | TGTGCCACCAGCATGACGACGGGAGTTACCACAGATACGCAGTATTTT | CATSMTTGVTTDTQYF
TRBJ1-2 | NA | TRBD1 | TRBV6-2/TRBV6-3 | TGTGCCAGCAGTTTGCGCAGGGGGCTCTATGGCTACACCTTC | CASSLRRGLYGYTF
TRBJ1-2 | many | TRBD1 | TRBV7-2 | TGTGCCAGCAGCCCGGGGACAGGGGGCGACTATGGCTACACCTTC | CASSPGTGGDYGYTF
TRBJ2-5 | many | TRBD1 | TRBV6-1 | TGTGCCAGCAGCAAGGACAGGGGGCGTTCAGAGACCCAGTACTTC | CASSKDRGRSETQYF
TRBJ1-1 | many | NA | TRBV6-1 | TGTGCCAGCAGTAAGTCAAGTGGAGACACTGAAGCTTTCTTT | CASSKSSGDTEAFF
TRBJ1-2 | few | NA | TRBV19 | TGTGCCAGTAGTATGGCGTCGGACGGGAACTATGGCTACACCTTC | CASSMASDGNYGYTF
TRBJ1-2 | few | TRBD1 | TRBV6-1 | TGTGCCAGCAGCCGGGACAGAAGAGCCTATGGCTACACCTTC | CASSRDRRAYGYTF
TRBJ2-2 | many | TRBD1 | TRBV20-1 | TGCAGTGCTGCACAGGGGACCGGGGAGCTGTTTTTT | CSAAQGTGELFF
TRBJ1-4 | many | NA | TRBV28 | TGTGCCAGCAGTAAAACAGGGTTACCTAATGAAAAACTGTTTTTT | CASSKTGLPNEKLFF